This T cell receptor (beta chain) was captured in a study of blood T cell repertoires in COVID-19. Overall study context: Whether acute or convalescent, the COVID-19 samples came from the United States, Italy and Spain. T cells, B-cell-depleted T cells, or PBMCs supplied cDNA or gDNA.

Followed longitudinally, the Seattle patients had been enrolled during active infection. V shed 2 bases and J 3 bases; nucleotides not matched to a gene: 10. CDR1 is SGHTA and CDR2 is FQGNSA in the germline V gene. The CDR3 consists of 17 residues. Assay used: immunoSEQ multiplex PCR; TCRdb lists only in-frame clones, some missing. The repertoire holds over 150,000 clones, with over 70% as singletons. The material sequenced was peripheral blood. The chain links TRBV7-2 to TRBJ2-3; TRBD2 matches at 8 bases. The clonotype was recovered from a woman aged 35 to 49 with COVID-19, enrolled during active disease. Here the CDR3 reads CASSLFGSRLATDTQYF. CDR3 bases: TGTGCCAGCAGCTTATTCGGTTCGAGACTAGCGACAGATACGCAGTATTTT.